A selection of T cell receptor beta chains follows, all from one sample in a study of Tregs in tolerant kidney transplant recipients. The table came from immunoSEQ multiplex PCR; TCRdb's copy has only in-frame clones and leaves some out. The table records roughly 49,000 clones, under 95% of them present only once. Sequencing input: Tregs from blood. The receptor source for this set is a human donor in good health. Each CDR3 is given with its conserved first and last residue. The D gene is left open where the match is weak. Not all rows give a size; the values are once, few, many and, for expanded clones, a class.

j_gene	d_gene	abundance	v_gene	CDR3nt	CDR3aa
TRBJ2-1	-	-	TRBV29-1	TGCAGCAGCCTAGAAGTGAGTGAGCAGTTCTTC	CSSLEVSEQFF
TRBJ2-7	TRBD1	-	TRBV5-1	TGCGCCAGCAGCTTGGGTTACAGGGGTTTCGCAGGATACGAGCAGTACTTC	CASSLGYRGFAGYEQYF
TRBJ2-7	TRBD1	-	TRBV6-5	TGTGCCAGCAGTGGGTGGACAGGGGCCTACGAGCAGTACTTC	CASSGWTGAYEQYF
TRBJ2-5	TRBD2	-	TRBV6-5	TGTGCCAGCAGTTCCGGGGGACTAGCGGGGCTAGAGACCCAGTACTTC	CASSSGGLAGLETQYF
TRBJ1-5	-	-	TRBV11-2	TGTGCCAGCAGCTCCTTGGCGTTCAATCAGCCCCAGCATTTT	CASSSLAFNQPQHF
TRBJ1-2	TRBD1	-	TRBV28	TGTGCCAGCAGTCCCCCCGGGACAGGGGGCTCTGGCTACACCTTC	CASSPPGTGGSGYTF
TRBJ1-1	-	-	TRBV18	TGTGCCAGCTCACCAGGGGAGGGTGCTGAAGCTTTCTTT	CASSPGEGAEAFF
TRBJ1-4	TRBD1	-	TRBV6-5	TGTGCCAGCAGTTACGAGTCAGGGGGCGCCAGGGAAAAACTGTTTTTT	CASSYESGGAREKLFF
TRBJ1-1	-	-	TRBV5-1	TGCGCCAGCAGCTTGGACAGGGAGAACACTGAAGCTTTCTTT	CASSLDRENTEAFF
TRBJ2-5	-	-	TRBV18	TGTGCCAGCACCCCCTCACAAGAGACCCAGTACTTC	CASTPSQETQYF
TRBJ2-5	TRBD2	-	TRBV25-1	TGTGCCAGCAGTCGGGGACTAGGGGCCCAGTACTTC	CASSRGLGAQYF
TRBJ1-2	-	-	TRBV12-5	TGTGCTAGTGGTTTTGGAACAGTCTATGGCTACACCTTC	CASGFGTVYGYTF
TRBJ2-2	TRBD2	-	TRBV5-6	TGTGCCAGCAGCCCCGGGACTAGCGGATTCACCGGGGAGCTGTTTTTT	CASSPGTSGFTGELFF
TRBJ1-2	-	-	TRBV5-1	TGCGCCAGCAGCTTGCCAGACCTTTATGGCTACACCTTC	CASSLPDLYGYTF
TRBJ2-1	TRBD2	once	TRBV27	TGTGCCAGCAGTCCGACTAGCGGGGCAAACTACAATGAGCAGTTCTTC	CASSPTSGANYNEQFF
TRBJ2-1	TRBD1	-	TRBV5-1	TGCGCCAGCAGCGTCTGGGGACAGGGTGACAATGAGCAGTTCTTC	CASSVWGQGDNEQFF
TRBJ1-1	-	-	TRBV11-2	TGTGCCAGCAGCTTTTTGAGAGGGGGAACTGAAGCTTTCTTT	CASSFLRGGTEAFF
TRBJ2-7	-	-	TRBV7-9	TGTGCCAGCAACAGGGTCGAGTACGAGCAGTACTTC	CASNRVEYEQYF
TRBJ1-1	-	-	TRBV20-1	TGCAGTGCTAGAGATCGGTTTGAAGCTTTCTTT	CSARDRFEAFF
TRBJ1-2	TRBD1	once	TRBV19	TGTGCCAGTAGTGCCACAAAGGGACAGAGGACCTATGGCTACACCTTC	CASSATKGQRTYGYTF
TRBJ2-7	-	-	TRBV6-1	TGTGCCAGCAGTGAAGTGGGGGGCGCGGCGTTC	CASSEVGGAAF
TRBJ2-2	-	-	TRBV11-2	TGTGCCAGCAGCGGGACTTTTCGGGGAAACACCGGGGAGCTGTTTTTT	CASSGTFRGNTGELFF
TRBJ1-5	TRBD1	-	TRBV30	TGTGCCTGGAGTGGGGCCCCCAGGGGGAGGGGGCCCCAGCATTTT	CAWSGAPRGRGPQHF
TRBJ2-2	-	once	TRBV30	TGTGCCTGGAGTGTACTCGGGCCACCCGGGGAGCTGTTTTTT	CAWSVLGPPGELFF
TRBJ2-4	TRBD1	-	TRBV27	TGTGCCAGCAGTTGGGGACAGGGGAAAAACATTCAGTACTTC	CASSWGQGKNIQYF
TRBJ1-1	-	-	TRBV6-1	TGTGCCAGCAGTTTCAGAGGGCCCCAAACTGAAGCTTTCTTT	CASSFRGPQTEAFF
TRBJ2-7	-	-	TRBV6-5	TGTGCCAGCAGTGCCCCAGGGAAGCAGTACTTC	CASSAPGKQYF
TRBJ2-1	-	-	TRBV11-2	TGTGCCAGCAGCCGAATCTCGAGTGAGCAGTTCTTC	CASSRISSEQFF
TRBJ2-7	TRBD2	-	TRBV7-9	TGTGCCAGCTGGGGGGGGTATGGATCCGAGCAGTACTTC	CASWGGYGSEQYF
TRBJ1-6	-	-	TRBV18	TGTGCCAGCTCACCACGAGGAGGGACTTACTCACCCCTCCACTTT	CASSPRGGTYSPLHF
TRBJ1-2	TRBD1	-	TRBV6-5	TGTGCCAGCAGGATTACAGGGGTTGCTGGCTACACCTTC	CASRITGVAGYTF
TRBJ1-3	-	-	TRBV5-5	TGTGCCAGCAGCTACTTTCGCCGGGACACGGGCGGAAACACCATATATTTT	CASSYFRRDTGGNTIYF
TRBJ2-7	TRBD1	-	TRBV19	TGTGCCAGCAAGGGACAGGGGACCTACGAGCAGTACTTC	CASKGQGTYEQYF
TRBJ1-6	-	-	TRBV5-1	TGCGCCAGCAGCTTGGGGGGTAATTCACCCCTCCACTTT	CASSLGGNSPLHF
TRBJ1-2	-	-	TRBV7-9	TGTGCCAGCAGCTTTCAGGGATCTGGCTACACCTTC	CASSFQGSGYTF
TRBJ1-1	-	-	TRBV18	TGTGCCAGCTCACCTCTTGGGGGGGCGGGTGGCACTGAAGCTTTCTTT	CASSPLGGAGGTEAFF
TRBJ1-1	TRBD1	-	TRBV6-5	TGTGCCAGCAGTCTCAGAACAGGGGGGAACACTGAAGCTTTCTTT	CASSLRTGGNTEAFF
TRBJ2-2	-	-	TRBV2	TGTGCCTGCAGGGATACGAACACCGGGGAGCTGTTTTTT	CACRDTNTGELFF
TRBJ1-2	TRBD1	-	TRBV18	TGTGCCAGCTCACCCGGGACAGCCTATGGCTACACCTTC	CASSPGTAYGYTF
TRBJ2-7	TRBD1	-	TRBV5-1	TGCGCCAGCAGCTTCCTCAACAGGGGAGACTACGAGCAGTACTTC	CASSFLNRGDYEQYF
TRBJ2-3	TRBD2	-	TRBV6-1	TGTGCCAGCAGTGCTTTAGCGGGGGGCGCCCGAGATACGCAGTATTTT	CASSALAGGARDTQYF
TRBJ1-5	-	-	TRBV4-1	TGCGCCAGCAGCCAAGGAGGGGGAAGGGGCAATCAGCCCCAGCATTTT	CASSQGGGRGNQPQHF
TRBJ1-1	TRBD1	-	TRBV2	TGTGCCAGCAGAGGAAAGGGGGCCCAGAACACTGAAGCTTTCTTT	CASRGKGAQNTEAFF
TRBJ1-2	TRBD1	-	TRBV5-6	TGTGCCAGCAGCTTGGAAGGGACAGTCAAACGGCGGGGCTATGGCTACACCTTC	CASSLEGTVKRRGYGYTF
TRBJ1-4	-	-	TRBV6-1	TGTGCCAGCAGTGAAGGTCAGGGGCGTGGAAAACTGTTTTTT	CASSEGQGRGKLFF
TRBJ1-2	-	-	TRBV18	TGTGCCAGCTCACCAGGGGAGGCCCGTGGCTACACCTTC	CASSPGEARGYTF
TRBJ1-1	-	-	TRBV2	TGTGCCAGCAGTGAAGTCGAGGGACCGGGAAACACTGAAGCTTTCTTT	CASSEVEGPGNTEAFF
TRBJ1-1	-	-	TRBV5-1	TGCGCCAGCAGTCCCGGTGGTTTCGCAGACACTGAAGCTTTCTTT	CASSPGGFADTEAFF
TRBJ2-3	TRBD1	-	TRBV7-9	TGTGCCAGCAGCTTACTCGGAGGGACAGGGGGTAGAGATACGCAGTATTTT	CASSLLGGTGGRDTQYF
TRBJ1-1	TRBD1	-	TRBV9	TGTGCCAGCAGCGTAGGGGACAGCAGAACGAACACTGAAGCTTTCTTT	CASSVGDSRTNTEAFF
TRBJ1-2	-	once	TRBV7-2	TGTGCCAGCAGCGCACAGGTTGGGGGCTATGGCTACACCTTC	CASSAQVGGYGYTF